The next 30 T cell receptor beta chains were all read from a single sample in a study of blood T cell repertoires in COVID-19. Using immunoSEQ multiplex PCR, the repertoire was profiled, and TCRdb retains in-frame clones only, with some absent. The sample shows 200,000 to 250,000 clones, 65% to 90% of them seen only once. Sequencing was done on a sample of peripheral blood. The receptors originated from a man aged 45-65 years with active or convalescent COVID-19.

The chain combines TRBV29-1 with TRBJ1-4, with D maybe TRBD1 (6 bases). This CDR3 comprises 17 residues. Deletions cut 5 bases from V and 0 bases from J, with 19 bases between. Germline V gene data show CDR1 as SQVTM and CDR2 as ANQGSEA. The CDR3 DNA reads TGCAGCGTTCCCGAATTAACTCCAGGGGCAACTAATGAAAAACTGTTTTTT. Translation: CSVPELTPGATNEKLFF.

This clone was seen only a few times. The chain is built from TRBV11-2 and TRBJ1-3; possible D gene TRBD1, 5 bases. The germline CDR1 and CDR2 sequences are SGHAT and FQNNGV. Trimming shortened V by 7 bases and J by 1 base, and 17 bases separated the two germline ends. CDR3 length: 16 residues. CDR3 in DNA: TGTGCCAGCAAACTCACTCAGGGCGCGTCTGGAAACACCATATATTTT. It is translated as CASKLTQGASGNTIYF.

The DNA of the CDR3 is TGCGCCAGCAGCTTGCAGGGACAAAATTGGGAAAAACTGTTTTTT. As protein: CASSLQGQNWEKLFF. This chain joins TRBV5-1 and TRBJ1-4; D might be TRBD1 (6 bases). The CDR3 has 15 amino acids. Trimming shortened V by 1 base and J by 8 bases, and 15 bases separated the two germline ends. Germline values: CDR1 SGHRS, CDR2 YFSETQ.

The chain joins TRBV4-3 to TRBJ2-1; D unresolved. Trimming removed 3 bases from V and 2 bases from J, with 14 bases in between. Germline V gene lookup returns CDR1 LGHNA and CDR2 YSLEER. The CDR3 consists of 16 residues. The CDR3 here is CASSQFSRLTYNEQFF. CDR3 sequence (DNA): TGCGCCAGCAGCCAGTTCAGCAGGTTGACCTACAATGAGCAGTTCTTC.

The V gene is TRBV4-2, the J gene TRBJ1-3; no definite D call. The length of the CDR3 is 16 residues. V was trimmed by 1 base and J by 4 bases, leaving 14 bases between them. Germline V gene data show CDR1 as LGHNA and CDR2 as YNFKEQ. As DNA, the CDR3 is TGTGCCAGCAGCCAAGGCAGACTCTTGGCCGGAAACACCATATATTTT. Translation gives CASSQGRLLAGNTIYF.

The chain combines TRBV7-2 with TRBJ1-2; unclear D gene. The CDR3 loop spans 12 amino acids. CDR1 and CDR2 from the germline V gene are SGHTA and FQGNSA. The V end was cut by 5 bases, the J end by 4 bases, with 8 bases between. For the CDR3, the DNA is TGTGCCAGCAGCCCCGAGGCCTATGGCTACACCTTC. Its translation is CASSPEAYGYTF.

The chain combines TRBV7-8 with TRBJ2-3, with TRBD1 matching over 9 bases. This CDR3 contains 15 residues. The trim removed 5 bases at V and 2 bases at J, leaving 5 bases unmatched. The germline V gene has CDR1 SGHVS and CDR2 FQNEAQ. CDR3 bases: TGTGCCAGCAGCCTCAGGACAGGGGCCACAGATACGCAGTATTTT. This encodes CASSLRTGATDTQYF.

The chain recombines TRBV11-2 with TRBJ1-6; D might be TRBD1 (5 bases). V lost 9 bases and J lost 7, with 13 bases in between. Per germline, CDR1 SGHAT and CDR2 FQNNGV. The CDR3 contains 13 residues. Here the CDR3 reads CASTGGRNSPLHF. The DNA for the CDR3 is TGTGCCAGTACAGGCGGAAGAAATTCACCCCTCCACTTT. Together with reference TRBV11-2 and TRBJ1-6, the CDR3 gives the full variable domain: EAGVAQSPRYKIIEKRQSVAFWCNPISGHATLYWYQQILGQGPKLLIQFQNNGVVDDSQLPKDRFSAERLKGVDSTLKIQPAKLEDSAVYLCASTGGRNSPLHFGNGTRLTVT.

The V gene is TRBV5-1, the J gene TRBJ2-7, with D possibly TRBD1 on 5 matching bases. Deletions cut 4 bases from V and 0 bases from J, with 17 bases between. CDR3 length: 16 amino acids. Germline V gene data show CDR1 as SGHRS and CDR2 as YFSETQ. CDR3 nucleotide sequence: TGCGCCAGCAGCGTTGGCAAGGCACAGGACTCCTACGAGCAGTACTTC. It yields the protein CASSVGKAQDSYEQYF.

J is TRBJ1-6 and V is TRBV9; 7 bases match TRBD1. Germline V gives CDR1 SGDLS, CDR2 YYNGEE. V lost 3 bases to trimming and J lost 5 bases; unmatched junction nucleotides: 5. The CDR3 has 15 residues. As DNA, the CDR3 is TGTGCCAGCAGCGAAAGGACAGGACATAATTCACCCCTCCACTTT. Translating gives CASSERTGHNSPLHF.

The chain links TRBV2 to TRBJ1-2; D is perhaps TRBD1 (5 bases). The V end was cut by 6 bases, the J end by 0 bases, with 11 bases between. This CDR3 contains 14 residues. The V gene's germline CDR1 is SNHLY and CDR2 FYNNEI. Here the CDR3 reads CASRLQGSNYGYTF. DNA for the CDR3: TGTGCCAGCAGGCTCCAGGGATCTAACTATGGCTACACCTTC.

The CDR3 spells CATSGATGVLSNQPQHF. The CDR3 DNA reads as TGTGCCACCAGTGGGGCGACAGGGGTATTGAGCAATCAGCCCCAGCATTTT. This sequence joins TRBV24-1 and TRBJ1-5, with 8 bases lining up with TRBD1. CDR1 is KGHDR and CDR2 is SFDVKD in the germline V gene. V was pared by 5 bases and J by 1 base, with 9 bases of the junction left unmatched. CDR3 length equals 17 residues.

CDR3 nucleotide sequence: TGTGCCAGCAGTTTACCGCAGGGCCATGCGGCCGGGGAGCTGTTTTTT. Translation gives CASSLPQGHAAGELFF. This chain connects TRBV28 to TRBJ2-2; D may be TRBD1 (5 bases). Between the trimmed V and J ends, which lost 2 bases and 6 bases, there was a span of 16 bases. The CDR3 is 16 residues long. The germline V gene has CDR1 MDHEN and CDR2 SYDVKM.

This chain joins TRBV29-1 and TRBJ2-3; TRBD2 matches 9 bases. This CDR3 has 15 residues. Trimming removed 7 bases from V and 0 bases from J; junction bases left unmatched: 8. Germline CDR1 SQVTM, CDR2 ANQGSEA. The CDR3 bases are TGCAGCGCTGCAGTAGCGGGAGCCAGCACAGATACGCAGTATTTT. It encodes CSAAVAGASTDTQYF.

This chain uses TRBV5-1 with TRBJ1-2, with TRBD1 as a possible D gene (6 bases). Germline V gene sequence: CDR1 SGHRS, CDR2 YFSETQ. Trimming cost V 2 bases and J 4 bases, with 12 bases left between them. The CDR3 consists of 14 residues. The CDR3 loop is CASSFSGGGYGYTF. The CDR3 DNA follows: TGCGCCAGCAGCTTTTCGGGGGGCGGCTATGGCTACACCTTC.

CDR3 in amino acids: CASSGGTDTQYF. In nucleotides, the CDR3 is TGTGCCAGCAGTGGAGGGACAGATACGCAGTATTTT. The chain has TRBV2 and TRBJ2-3, with TRBD2 as a possible D gene (5 bases). V was pared by 4 bases and J by 3 bases, with 5 bases between. CDR1 is SNHLY and CDR2 is FYNNEI in the germline V gene. The CDR3 is 12 amino acids.

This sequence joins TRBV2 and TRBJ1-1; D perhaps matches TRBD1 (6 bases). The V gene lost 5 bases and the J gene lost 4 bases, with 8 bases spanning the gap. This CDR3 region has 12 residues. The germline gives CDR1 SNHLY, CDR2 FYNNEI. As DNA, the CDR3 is TGTGCCAGCAGTATAGGGGGCACTGAAGCTTTCTTT. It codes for CASSIGGTEAFF. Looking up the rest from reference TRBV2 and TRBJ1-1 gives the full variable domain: EPEVTQTPSHQVTQMGQEVILRCVPISNHLYFYWYRQILGQKVEFLVSFYNNEISEKSEIFDDQFSVERPDGSNFTLKIRSTKLEDSAMYFCASSIGGTEAFFGQGTRLTVV.

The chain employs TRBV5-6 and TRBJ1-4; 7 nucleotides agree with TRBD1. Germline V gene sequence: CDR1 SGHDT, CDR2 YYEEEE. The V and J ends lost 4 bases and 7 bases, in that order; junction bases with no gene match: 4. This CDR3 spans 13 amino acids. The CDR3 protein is CASSIGQVEKLFF. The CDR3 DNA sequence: TGTGCCAGCAGCATAGGACAGGTTGAAAAACTGTTTTTT.

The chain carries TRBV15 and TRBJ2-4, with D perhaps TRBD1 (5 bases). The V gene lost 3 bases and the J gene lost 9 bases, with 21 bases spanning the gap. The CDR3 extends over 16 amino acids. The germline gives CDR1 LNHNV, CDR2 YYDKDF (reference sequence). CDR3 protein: CATSRIDRNYPPIQYF. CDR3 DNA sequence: TGTGCCACCAGCAGGATCGACAGAAACTACCCCCCCATTCAGTACTTC.

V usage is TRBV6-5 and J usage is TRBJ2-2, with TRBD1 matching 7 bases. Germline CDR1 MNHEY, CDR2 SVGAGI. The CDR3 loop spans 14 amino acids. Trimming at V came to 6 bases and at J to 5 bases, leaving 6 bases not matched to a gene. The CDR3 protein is CASRDRLKTGELFF. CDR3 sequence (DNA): TGTGCCAGCAGGGACAGGCTTAAGACCGGGGAGCTGTTTTTT.

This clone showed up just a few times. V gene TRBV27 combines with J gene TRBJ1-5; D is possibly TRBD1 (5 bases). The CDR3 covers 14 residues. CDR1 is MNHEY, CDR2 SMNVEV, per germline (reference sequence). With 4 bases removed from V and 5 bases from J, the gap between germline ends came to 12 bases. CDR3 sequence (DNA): TGTGCCAGCAGTTCGTGGGCCAGGGATCAGCCCCAGCATTTT. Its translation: CASSSWARDQPQHF.

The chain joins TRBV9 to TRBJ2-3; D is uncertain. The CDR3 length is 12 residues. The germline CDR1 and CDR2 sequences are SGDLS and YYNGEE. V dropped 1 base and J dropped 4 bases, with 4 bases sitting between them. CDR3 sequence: CASSVNSDTQYF. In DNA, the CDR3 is TGTGCCAGCAGCGTAAACTCAGATACGCAGTATTTT.

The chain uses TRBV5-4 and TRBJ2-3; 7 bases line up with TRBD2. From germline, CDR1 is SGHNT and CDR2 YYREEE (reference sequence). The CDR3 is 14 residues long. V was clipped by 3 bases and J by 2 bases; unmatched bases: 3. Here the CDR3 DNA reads TGTGCCAGCAGCTCTAGCGGAAACACAGATACGCAGTATTTT. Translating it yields CASSSSGNTDTQYF.

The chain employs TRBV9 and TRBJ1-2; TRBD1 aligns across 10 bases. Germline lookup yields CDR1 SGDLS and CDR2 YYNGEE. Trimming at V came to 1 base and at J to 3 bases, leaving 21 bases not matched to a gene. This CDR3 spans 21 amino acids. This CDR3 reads CASSVPGTGVPPTINHYGYTF. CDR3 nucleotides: TGTGCCAGCAGCGTACCCGGGACAGGGGTACCACCAACCATAAACCACTATGGCTACACCTTC. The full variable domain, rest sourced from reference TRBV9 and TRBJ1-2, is DSGVTQTPKHLITATGQRVTLRCSPRSGDLSVYWYQQSLDQGLQFLIQYYNGEERAKGNILERFSAQQFPDLHSELNLSSLELGDSALYFCASSVPGTGVPPTINHYGYTFGSGTRLTVV.

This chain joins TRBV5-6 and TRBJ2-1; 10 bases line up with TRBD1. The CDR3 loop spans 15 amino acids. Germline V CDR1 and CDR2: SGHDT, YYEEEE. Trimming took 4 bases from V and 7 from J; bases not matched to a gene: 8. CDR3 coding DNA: TGTGCCAGCAGCCTCCGGGACAGGGGTCCGAATGAGCAGTTCTTC. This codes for CASSLRDRGPNEQFF.

Here the CDR3 DNA reads TGTGCCAGTAGTATTAGGGGAACAAATACCGGGGAGCTGTTTTTT. It translates to CASSIRGTNTGELFF. The chain recombines TRBV19 with TRBJ2-2, with a tentative D call TRBD1 (5 bases). CDR1 LNHDA and CDR2 SQIVND come from the germline V gene (reference sequence). Trimming stripped 3 bases from V and 5 bases from J, with 13 bases between. The CDR3 loop spans 15 amino acids.

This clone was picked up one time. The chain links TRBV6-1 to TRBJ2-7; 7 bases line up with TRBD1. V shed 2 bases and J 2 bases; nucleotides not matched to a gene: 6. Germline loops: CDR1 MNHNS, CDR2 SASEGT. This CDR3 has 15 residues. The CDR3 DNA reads TGTGCCAGCAGTGAACCCGGGACAGCTGCCTACGAGCAGTACTTC. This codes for CASSEPGTAAYEQYF.

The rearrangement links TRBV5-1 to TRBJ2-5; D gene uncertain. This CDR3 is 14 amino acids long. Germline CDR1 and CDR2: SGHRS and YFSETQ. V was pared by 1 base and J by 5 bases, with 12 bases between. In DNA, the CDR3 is TGCGCCAGCAGCTTGACAATCCCCAGGGAGACCCAGTACTTC. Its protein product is CASSLTIPRETQYF.

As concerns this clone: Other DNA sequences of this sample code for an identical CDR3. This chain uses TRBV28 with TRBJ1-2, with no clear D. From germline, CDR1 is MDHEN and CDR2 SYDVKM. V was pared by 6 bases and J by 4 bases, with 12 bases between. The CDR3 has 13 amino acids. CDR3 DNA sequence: TGTGCCAGCAGCCCCGGGAAGGCCTATGGCTACACCTTC. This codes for CASSPGKAYGYTF.

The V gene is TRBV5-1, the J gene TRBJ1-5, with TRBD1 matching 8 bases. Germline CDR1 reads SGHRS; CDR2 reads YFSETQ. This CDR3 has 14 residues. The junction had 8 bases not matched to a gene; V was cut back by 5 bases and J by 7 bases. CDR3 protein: CASSPDRGGQPQHF. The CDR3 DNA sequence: TGCGCCAGCAGTCCCGACAGGGGCGGCCAGCCCCAGCATTTT.